The 17 T cell receptor beta chains below were found in one sample sequenced in a study of T cell repertoires in cytomegalovirus infection. TCRdb processed the reads anew with MiXCR; each CDR3 protein has one entry. The sample holds 560,000 or so distinct CDR3 sequences, 16% seen once. Sequencing used CD8+ T cells from PBMCs. The origin of the receptors is a human donor in good health (CMV status not recorded). Some clones in this sample may be carry-over from other donors' samples.

At least ten counts were recorded for this clonotype. The rearrangement links TRBV27 to TRBJ2-1, with 10 nucleotides matching TRBD2. In germline, CDR1 is MNHEY, CDR2 SMNVEV (reference sequence). With 0 bases clipped from V and 4 bases from J, the junction kept 3 bases outside the gene matches. The CDR3 totals 16 residues. Here the CDR3 DNA reads TGTGCCAGCAGTTTATCAGGACTAGCGGAATACAATGAGCAGTTCTTC. This codes for CASSLSGLAEYNEQFF.

There are many counts of this clonotype. The CDR3 DNA sequence: TGTGCCAGCAGCTTAGTTGAAGGGGACGGCGCCTACAATGAGCAGTTCTTC. Protein sequence: CASSLVEGDGAYNEQFF. This chain joins TRBV7-6 and TRBJ2-1; D is perhaps TRBD1 or TRBD2 (5 bases each). V lost 1 base and J 2 bases, leaving 15 bases between the germline ends. There are 17 residues in the CDR3. Germline V lookup: CDR1 SGHVS, CDR2 FNYEAQ.

This clonotype was seen at least ten times. V gene TRBV4-1 combines with J gene TRBJ2-2, with 8 bases lining up with TRBD1. The CDR3 spans 18 residues. Germline lookup yields CDR1 MGHRA and CDR2 YSYEKL. V lost 0 bases and J lost 4; bases outside the gene matches: 10. CDR3 protein: CASSQDRRQGIPTGELFF. The CDR3 DNA reads as TGCGCCAGCAGCCAAGATCGGAGACAGGGGATTCCCACCGGGGAGCTGTTTTTT.

The chain has TRBV7-3 and TRBJ2-7; D possibly matches TRBD1 or TRBD2 (6 bases each). The germline V and J ends were trimmed by 5 bases and 4 bases, with 15 bases remaining between them. CDR1 is SGHTA and CDR2 is FQGTGA in the germline V gene. This CDR3 spans 14 amino acids. The CDR3 is CASSEGGPSYEQYF. The CDR3 DNA is TGTGCCAGCAGCGAGGGGGGCCCCTCTTACGAGCAGTACTTC.

CDR3 DNA sequence: TGTGCCAGTAGTACAGGGGGCAACACTGAAGCTTTCTTT. It is translated as CASSTGGNTEAFF. The chain uses TRBV19 and TRBJ1-1; 8 nucleotides agree with TRBD1. The CDR3 is 13 amino acids. CDR1 and CDR2 (germline): LNHDA, SQIVND (reference sequence). Trimming cost V 4 bases and J 2 bases; bases outside gene matches: 0. Based on the CDR3 plus reference TRBV19 and TRBJ1-1, the full variable domain is DGGITQSPKYLFRKEGQNVTLSCEQNLNHDAMYWYRQDPGQGLRLIYYSQIVNDFQKGDIAEGYSVSREKKESFPLTVTSAQKNPTAFYLCASSTGGNTEAFFGQGTRLTVV.

V usage is TRBV6-5 and J usage is TRBJ2-2; 8 bases map to TRBD1. Germline CDR1 is MNHEY and CDR2 is SVGAGI. The CDR3 loop spans 18 amino acids. Trimming at V came to 5 bases and at J to 6 bases, leaving 17 bases not matched to a gene. In DNA form, the CDR3 reads TGTGCCAGCAGTACAGGACAGGGTGCTGAGGGGGTTTCCGGGGAGCTGTTTTTT. This sequence encodes CASSTGQGAEGVSGELFF.

This clonotype was picked up many times. The V and J genes are TRBV7-9 and TRBJ2-7, with D perhaps matching TRBD1 or TRBD2 (6 bases each). CDR1 is SEHNR and CDR2 is FQNEAQ in the germline V gene (reference sequence). This CDR3 region has 15 residues. V was clipped by 2 bases and J by 1 base, with 12 bases between them. CDR3 amino acids: CASSLPGAISYEQYF. CDR3 coding DNA: TGTGCCAGCAGCTTACCGGGGGCGATTTCCTACGAGCAGTACTTC. Full variable domain (outside the CDR3, taken from reference TRBV7-9 and TRBJ2-7): DTGVSQNPRHKITKRGQNVTFRCDPISEHNRLYWYRQTLGQGPEFLTYFQNEAQLEKSRLLSDRFSAERPKGSFSTLEIQRTEQGDSAMYLCASSLPGAISYEQYFGPGTRLTVT.

The sample holds many counts of this clonotype. The J gene is TRBJ1-6, the V gene TRBV7-9; D remains ambiguous. Germline-derived CDR1 and CDR2 are SEHNR and FQNEAQ (reference sequence). The V end lost 1 base, the J end lost 14 bases, and 3 bases lay between the germline ends. CDR3 size: 10 residues. DNA of the CDR3: TGTGCCAGCAGCTTAGAAGCCCTCCACTTT. This gives the protein CASSLEALHF.

In this sample, this clonotype turned up many times. The V and J genes are TRBV15 and TRBJ2-1; TRBD2 matches at 14 bases. Trimming at V came to 1 base and at J to 5 bases, leaving 4 bases not matched to a gene. The CDR3 length is 17 residues. Germline V gives CDR1 LNHNV, CDR2 YYDKDF (reference sequence). This chain's CDR3 is CATSRGTTSGRDNEQFF. CDR3 nucleotide sequence: TGTGCCACCAGCAGAGGGACGACTAGCGGGAGGGACAATGAGCAGTTCTTC.

This clonotype has at least ten counts. The gene calls are TRBV7-9 and TRBJ2-1, with 7 bases matching TRBD2. Germline V gene sequence: CDR1 SEHNR, CDR2 FQNEAQ (reference sequence). After removal of 5 bases from V and 8 bases from J, the junction contained 12 bases not matched to a gene. The CDR3 has 15 amino acids. CDR3 residues: CASSLPGGGNDEQFF. Written as DNA, the CDR3 is TGTGCCAGCAGCCTCCCGGGGGGAGGGAACGATGAGCAGTTCTTC.

The table lists this clonotype with many counts. The chain uses TRBV28 and TRBJ1-5; D is uncertain. CDR3 length equals 15 residues. Germline V lookup: CDR1 MDHEN, CDR2 SYDVKM. V was cut by 4 bases and J by 4 bases, with 14 bases left in between. CDR3 DNA: TGTGCCAGCAGTTCCAGCAGAAAAGCAAATCAGCCCCAGCATTTT. This encodes CASSSSRKANQPQHF.

This clonotype was picked up a small number of times. The chain recombines TRBV4-2 with TRBJ2-3; D might be TRBD2 (5 bases). This CDR3 has 13 amino acids. Germline-derived CDR1 and CDR2 are LGHNA and YNFKEQ. The ends were cut back, 0 bases at V and 13 bases at J, with 14 bases in the middle. The CDR3 DNA sequence: TGTGCCAGCAGCCAAGAAACCGGGATTGATGAGTATTTT. This codes for CASSQETGIDEYF.

This clonotype was recorded at least ten times. The chain couples TRBV14 to TRBJ1-1; TRBD1 matches 8 bases. J was trimmed by 0 bases and V by 4 bases; bases with no gene match: 7. Per the germline V gene, CDR1 is SGHDN and CDR2 is FVKESK. This CDR3 has 16 amino acids. The CDR3 region has the DNA TGTGCCAGCAGCCGAAGGGACAGGTACCTGAACACTGAAGCTTTCTTT. This sequence encodes CASSRRDRYLNTEAFF.

This clonotype came up many times. The V call is TRBV7-2, the J call TRBJ1-6; a possible D gene is TRBD1 (5 bases). The V end lost 3 bases, the J end lost 3 bases, and 9 bases lay between the germline ends. Germline CDR1 is SGHTA and CDR2 is FQGNSA. The CDR3 length is 15 residues. The CDR3 nucleotides read TGTGCCAGCAGCTTTTCACAGGTCTATAATTCACCCCTCCACTTT. The encoded protein is CASSFSQVYNSPLHF.

In this sample, this clonotype turned up many times. The chain joins TRBV11-2 to TRBJ1-1; no clear D. V gave up 2 bases and J gave up 1 base, with 14 bases separating them. Germline assignment: CDR1 SGHAT and CDR2 FQNNGV. The CDR3 is made up of 16 amino acids. The CDR3 sequence: CASSLLKNRPNTEAFF. CDR3 bases: TGTGCCAGCAGCTTATTAAAAAATAGGCCGAACACTGAAGCTTTCTTT.

The V and J genes are TRBV5-4 and TRBJ2-1; no reliable D call. CDR1 is SGHNT and CDR2 is YYREEE in the germline V gene (reference sequence). The CDR3 runs 15 residues. Trimming left V 0 bases short and J 0 bases short, with 7 bases between. The CDR3 sequence: CASSLGVNSYNEQFF. The CDR3 coding sequence is TGTGCCAGCAGCTTGGGAGTGAACTCCTACAATGAGCAGTTCTTC.

This clonotype was counted between two and nine times. The chain carries TRBV3-1 and TRBJ2-7, with TRBD1 identical over 8 bases. V lost 4 bases to trimming and J lost 0 bases; unmatched junction nucleotides: 11. In germline, CDR1 is LGHDT, CDR2 YNNKEL (reference sequence). The CDR3 is 17 residues long. The CDR3, as DNA: TGTGCCAGCAGCCTGGGCATCCAGGGGGCCCGCTCCTACGAGCAGTACTTC. Protein product: CASSLGIQGARSYEQYF.